This TCR beta chain was recovered during a study of blood T cell repertoires in COVID-19. About the research overall: From the United States, Italy and Spain came samples of acute and convalescent COVID-19. The analysed material was cDNA or gDNA that came from T cells, B-cell-depleted T cells, or PBMCs.

This clone has a handful of counts. Original processing notes: Nucleated cell number was recorded as an estimate derived from reference gene primer amplification. Assay: immunoSEQ multiplex PCR; the TCRdb copy retains only in-frame clones and omits some. V and J calls and clone size follow that table, whereas D and trimming were derived from the DNA. The table records roughly 330,000 clones, roughly 90% of them present only once. Looked up from germline, CDR1 is SGDLS and CDR2 is YYNGEE. The CDR3 totals 11 residues. Trimming at V came to 3 bases and at J to 6 bases, leaving 0 bases not matched to a gene.

The chain joins TRBV9 to TRBJ2-7; TRBD1 aligns across 7 bases. Sequences were obtained from peripheral blood. The receptor was derived from a man younger than 35 who had recovered from COVID-19. The CDR3 region has the DNA TGTGCCAGCAGCGCAGGGGGCGAGCAGTACTTC. Its translation is CASSAGGEQYF.